This T cell receptor (beta chain) was retrieved from a study of T cell changes during pregnancy in multiple sclerosis. Sequenced by immunoSEQ multiplex PCR; TCRdb stores in-frame clones only, minus some. The table records more than 65,000 clones, about 93% of them present only once. Germline CDR1 reads SGHTA; CDR2 reads FQGNSA. The CDR3 has 13 residues. Germline trimming cut 6 bases from V and 4 bases from J; bases unmatched to any gene: 2. The receptor comes from a female donor with multiple sclerosis, enrolled in a pregnancy study. The chain employs TRBV7-2 and TRBJ2-3; 9 bases fit TRBD1. The sequenced sample was CD4+ T cells from peripheral blood mononuclear cells, obtained before pregnancy. The CDR3 sequence is CASRRTGADTQYF. CDR3 coding DNA: TGTGCCAGCAGGCGGACAGGGGCAGATACGCAGTATTTT.